Below are 25 T cell receptor beta chains sequenced from a single sample in a study of Graves' ophthalmopathy and Graves' hyperthyroidism. RNA transcripts yielded amplified TCR beta CDR3 regions. HTBI-primed first-round RT-PCR preceded second-round multiplex PCR. TCRdb called the multiplex PCR reads again in MiXCR, with one record for every CDR3 protein. The data hold about 370,000 distinct CDR3 sequences, with about a sixth observed a single time. The sample comprised peripheral blood. The source is an adult woman with stable Graves' hyperthyroidism.

The rearrangement links TRBV6-2 or TRBV6-3 to TRBJ2-7; D unresolved. Germline V CDR1 and CDR2: MNHEY, SVGEGT. The CDR3 contains 14 residues. The germline V and J ends were trimmed by 6 bases and 3 bases, with 15 bases remaining between them. The CDR3 spells CASSPTVLVYEQYF. The CDR3, as DNA: TGTGCCAGCAGCCCTACGGTTTTGGTCTACGAGCAGTACTTC.

This clonotype was seen repeatedly, ten times or more. This sequence joins TRBV28 and TRBJ2-4, with 12 bases identical to TRBD2. Trimming at V came to 3 bases and at J to 0 bases, leaving 21 bases not matched to a gene. This CDR3 is 23 amino acids long. CDR1 and CDR2 from the germline V gene are MDHEN and SYDVKM. The CDR3 loop reads CASSFAGGGLAGRSGLAKNIQYF. CDR3 nucleotide sequence: TGTGCCAGCAGTTTCGCGGGTGGTGGACTAGCGGGACGCTCGGGGTTAGCCAAAAACATTCAGTACTTC.

This clonotype has more than one count but fewer than ten. The V gene is TRBV6-1, the J gene TRBJ1-6; the match to TRBD1 covers 9 bases. V lost 1 base, J lost 10 bases, and 5 bases stayed unmatched. This CDR3 comprises 15 residues. Germline values: CDR1 MNHNS, CDR2 SASEGT. This chain's CDR3 is CASSEEGTGSSPLHF. DNA for the CDR3: TGTGCCAGCAGTGAAGAAGGGACAGGGAGCTCACCCCTCCACTTT.

This clonotype was counted ten times or more. J is TRBJ1-1 and V is TRBV12-3 or TRBV12-4, with unresolved D. The CDR3 is 13 residues long. V lost 2 bases to trimming and J lost 0 bases, with 4 bases between them. CDR3 loop: CASSLWLNTEAFF. As DNA, the CDR3 is TGTGCCAGCAGTTTATGGCTGAACACTGAAGCTTTCTTT.

V usage is TRBV6-1 and J usage is TRBJ1-2, with D unclear. Germline V gene lookup returns CDR1 MNHNS and CDR2 SASEGT. This CDR3 has 15 amino acids. Trimming removed 3 bases from V and 6 bases from J, with 17 bases in between. The CDR3 region has the DNA TGTGCCAGCAGTGACCCCCCTTTCGGGCGGGATGGCTACACCTTC. The encoded protein is CASSDPPFGRDGYTF.

This clonotype has a count of ten or more. V is TRBV29-1 and J is TRBJ1-1; weak D call: TRBD1 (6 bases). With 4 bases removed from V and 6 bases from J, the gap between germline ends came to 15 bases. Germline assignment: CDR1 SQVTM and CDR2 ANQGSEA. The CDR3 spans 13 residues. CDR3 residues: CSVGGRGWPEAFF. The CDR3 DNA sequence: TGCAGCGTTGGGGGCAGGGGTTGGCCTGAAGCTTTCTTT.

In this sample, this clonotype is medium-sized. CDR3 residues: CATSRTPANEAFF. CDR3 nucleotides: TGTGCCACCAGCAGGACACCAGCCAATGAAGCTTTCTTT. The chain employs TRBV15 and TRBJ1-1; D ambiguous. The germline V gene has CDR1 LNHNV and CDR2 YYDKDF (reference sequence). The CDR3 has 13 residues. Trimming pared 3 bases from V and 7 bases from J, leaving 12 bases between.

This clonotype was picked up a small number of times. In this CDR3 the conserved last residue, phenylalanine or tryptophan, is missing, so a read error is likely. The V call is TRBV3-1, the J call TRBJ2-7, with D tentatively TRBD2 (5 bases). Trimming stripped 3 bases from V and 0 bases from J, with 9 bases between. The CDR3 totals 14 residues. In germline, CDR1 is LGHDT, CDR2 YNNKEL (reference sequence). The CDR3 coding sequence is TGTGCCAGCAGCCACCCAGGACTCTCCTACGAGCAGTACATC. Translated, it gives CASSHPGLSYEQYI.

The V gene is TRBV28, the J gene TRBJ1-5; 9 nucleotides match TRBD1. Trimming cost V 7 bases and J 3 bases; bases outside gene matches: 4. The germline V gene encodes CDR1 MDHEN and CDR2 SYDVKM. The CDR3 sequence is 14 residues long. The CDR3 sequence is CASTGTGTNQPQHF. The CDR3 DNA reads TGTGCCAGCACTGGGACAGGGACCAATCAGCCCCAGCATTTT.

This clonotype was seen at least ten times. This sequence joins TRBV6-5 and TRBJ2-7; a weak D match, TRBD1 (6 bases). The ends were cut back, 4 bases at V and 3 bases at J, with 13 bases in the middle. Looked up from germline, CDR1 is MNHEY and CDR2 is SVGAGI. This CDR3 is 14 amino acids long. CDR3 protein: CASSSGQSLYEQYF. The DNA of the CDR3 is TGTGCCAGCAGTTCCGGACAGTCGCTCTACGAGCAGTACTTC.

The chain employs TRBV4-2 and TRBJ2-7; either TRBD1 or TRBD2 may supply D (6 bases each). The CDR3 extends over 17 amino acids. With 6 bases removed from V and 5 bases from J, the gap between germline ends came to 26 bases. Per germline, CDR1 LGHNA and CDR2 YNFKEQ. The CDR3 reads CASSLGGSLGASHEQYF. In DNA form, the CDR3 reads TGTGCCAGCAGTCTAGGGGGGTCTCTAGGGGCATCCCACGAGCAGTACTTC.

Ten or more counts support this clonotype. The chain combines TRBV4-2 with TRBJ1-2; 7 bases agree with TRBD1. Germline V gene lookup returns CDR1 LGHNA and CDR2 YNFKEQ. J was trimmed by 6 bases and V by 0 bases; bases with no gene match: 7. The CDR3 consists of 15 residues. In DNA, the CDR3 is TGTGCCAGCAGCCAAGAGGCCAGGGGGAATGATGGCTACACCTTC. Translating gives CASSQEARGNDGYTF.

This clonotype was counted at least ten times. The chain couples TRBV19 to TRBJ1-3; D gene uncertain. V was shortened by 3 bases and J by 0 bases, with 6 bases between the two germline ends. The germline V gene encodes CDR1 LNHDA and CDR2 SQIVND (reference sequence). CDR3 size: 14 residues. CDR3 in DNA: TGTGCCAGTAGTATGGAGGGCTCTGGAAACACCATATATTTT. Amino acids: CASSMEGSGNTIYF.

At least ten counts were recorded for this clonotype. V is TRBV20-1 and J is TRBJ1-2, with D possibly being TRBD1 (5 bases). V lost 5 bases and J 8 bases, leaving 12 bases between the germline ends. CDR1 and CDR2 (germline): DFQATT, SNEGSKA (reference sequence). This CDR3 region has 11 residues. This CDR3 reads CSASETEGYTF. The DNA of the CDR3 is TGCAGTGCTTCGGAGACAGAAGGCTACACCTTC.

This clonotype came up many times. The chain uses TRBV30 and TRBJ1-1; D gene unclear. The V gene lost 0 bases and the J gene lost 8 bases, with 10 bases spanning the gap. The CDR3 is made up of 12 amino acids. CDR1 GTSNPN and CDR2 SVGIG come from the germline V gene (reference sequence). The CDR3 bases are TGTGCCTGGAGTGTGGTGGGCGTCGAAGCTTTCTTT. As protein: CAWSVVGVEAFF.

This clonotype was observed at least ten times. The CDR3 DNA is TGTGCCAGCAGCTCAAGAGCGGGAGGCCTAGCCAAAAACATTCAGTACTTC. Protein: CASSSRAGGLAKNIQYF. The chain couples TRBV7-2 to TRBJ2-4, with 9 bases identical to TRBD2. This CDR3 has 17 residues. Looked up from germline, CDR1 is SGHTA and CDR2 is FQGNSA. V lost 4 bases, J lost 0 bases, and 7 bases stayed unmatched.

This clonotype was observed many times. The rearrangement uses TRBV10-3 and TRBJ1-2; no definite D call. With 5 bases removed from V and 6 bases from J, the gap between germline ends came to 16 bases. The CDR3 is 14 amino acids. Germline CDR1 and CDR2: ENHRY and SYGVKD. CDR3 bases: TGTGCCATCAGTCTATCGACCGACTACCATGGCTACACCTTC. Protein sequence: CAISLSTDYHGYTF.

This clonotype was picked up a small number of times. This chain links TRBV11-2 with TRBJ2-2; a possible D gene is TRBD1 (6 bases). Trimming stripped 5 bases from V and 4 bases from J, with 14 bases between. CDR1 SGHAT and CDR2 FQNNGV come from the germline V gene. The CDR3 consists of 15 residues. This CDR3 reads CASSPSRGATGELFF. For the CDR3, the DNA is TGTGCCAGCAGCCCCTCCAGGGGAGCCACCGGGGAGCTGTTTTTT.

With respect to this clonotype: This may be a read error: a much more frequent sequence differs by one nucleotide. The chain couples TRBV14 to TRBJ1-1, with 7 bases matching TRBD1. Trimming removed 4 bases from V and 6 bases from J; junction bases left unmatched: 14. This CDR3 comprises 16 residues. The germline CDR1 and CDR2 sequences are SGHDN and FVKESK. The CDR3 DNA reads as TGTGCCAGCAGCCGTCGACAGGGATTGGTGATCGCTGAAGCTTTCTTT. Translating it yields CASSRRQGLVIAEAFF.

Regarding this clonotype: Relative to the germline gene, one junction end is altered; a read error may explain this. The chain recombines TRBV20-1 with TRBJ2-7, with D uncertain. Looked up from germline, CDR1 is DFQATT and CDR2 is SNEGSKA (reference sequence). This CDR3 spans 10 amino acids. CDR3 in amino acids: CSARGLELYF. The CDR3 DNA reads TGCAGTGCTAGAGGACTCGAGCTGTACTTC.

There are a few counts of this clonotype. The rearrangement links TRBV20-1 to TRBJ2-7, with D perhaps TRBD1 (6 bases). Trimming shortened V by 1 base and J by 2 bases, and 12 bases separated the two germline ends. The germline V gene has CDR1 DFQATT and CDR2 SNEGSKA (reference sequence). The CDR3 sequence is 14 residues long. CDR3 region: CSARGAAGAYEQYF. The CDR3 DNA follows: TGCAGTGCTAGAGGCGCGGCAGGGGCCTACGAGCAGTACTTC.

The table lists this clonotype with many counts. The chain uses TRBV7-2 and TRBJ2-5; D gene uncertain. V was cut by 3 bases and J by 7 bases, with 6 bases left in between. This CDR3 spans 11 amino acids. Germline V gives CDR1 SGHTA, CDR2 FQGNSA. Written as DNA, the CDR3 is TGTGCCAGCAGCTTTCCGGGGACCCAGTACTTC. This codes for CASSFPGTQYF.

The table lists this clonotype with many counts. This sequence joins TRBV7-2 and TRBJ1-1; D is ambiguous. Trimming cost V 5 bases and J 8 bases, with 15 bases left between them. This CDR3 region has 13 residues. CDR1 is SGHTA, CDR2 FQGNSA, per germline. CDR3 region: CASSRDSWKEAFF. The CDR3 coding sequence is TGTGCCAGCAGCCGCGATTCGTGGAAAGAAGCTTTCTTT.

The chain recombines TRBV12-3 or TRBV12-4 with TRBJ2-7; possible D gene TRBD1, 6 bases. This CDR3 comprises 15 residues. V lost 1 base and J 3 bases, leaving 13 bases between the germline ends. This chain's CDR3 is CASSLGGLRNYEQYF. The CDR3 coding sequence is TGTGCCAGCAGTTTAGGGGGGCTCCGAAACTACGAGCAGTACTTC.

This clonotype was counted ten times or more. The chain combines TRBV6-2 or TRBV6-3 with TRBJ1-2; 12 bases map to TRBD1. The germline V gene encodes CDR1 MNHEY and CDR2 SVGEGT. V lost 5 bases, J lost 3 bases, and 13 bases stayed unmatched. CDR3 length: 18 residues. CDR3 region: CASSPHFRDRGLYYGYTF. In DNA, the CDR3 is TGTGCCAGCAGTCCCCACTTCCGGGACAGGGGGCTGTACTATGGCTACACCTTC.